This T cell receptor beta chain was found in a study of blood T cell repertoires in COVID-19. Across the whole study: Samples representing acute and convalescent COVID-19 were sourced from the United States, Italy and Spain. In each case, the material was cDNA or gDNA derived from T cells, B-cell-depleted T cells, or PBMCs.

The trim removed 5 bases at V and 2 bases at J, leaving 7 bases unmatched. From germline, CDR1 is SNHLY and CDR2 FYNNEI. This CDR3 is 15 amino acids long. Seattle researchers signed up patients amid active infection and tracked them longitudinally. Original data processing: Cell counts per sample came from amplifying reference gene primers. The repertoire was sequenced with immunoSEQ multiplex PCR; TCRdb's copy has only in-frame clones and lacks some. V and J calls and clone size follow that table, whereas D and trimming were derived from the DNA. This table has about 310,000 clones, 90% appearing once.

The TCR comes from a woman under 40 with COVID-19, enrolled during active disease. The chain employs TRBV2 and TRBJ2-3; the match to TRBD2 covers 7 bases. The specimen was peripheral blood. Here the CDR3 reads CASSLAVTNTDTQYF. In DNA, the CDR3 is TGTGCCAGCAGTCTAGCGGTAACGAACACAGATACGCAGTATTTT. Full variable domain (remainder filled in from reference TRBV2 and TRBJ2-3): EPEVTQTPSHQVTQMGQEVILRCVPISNHLYFYWYRQILGQKVEFLVSFYNNEISEKSEIFDDQFSVERPDGSNFTLKIRSTKLEDSAMYFCASSLAVTNTDTQYFGPGTRLTVL.